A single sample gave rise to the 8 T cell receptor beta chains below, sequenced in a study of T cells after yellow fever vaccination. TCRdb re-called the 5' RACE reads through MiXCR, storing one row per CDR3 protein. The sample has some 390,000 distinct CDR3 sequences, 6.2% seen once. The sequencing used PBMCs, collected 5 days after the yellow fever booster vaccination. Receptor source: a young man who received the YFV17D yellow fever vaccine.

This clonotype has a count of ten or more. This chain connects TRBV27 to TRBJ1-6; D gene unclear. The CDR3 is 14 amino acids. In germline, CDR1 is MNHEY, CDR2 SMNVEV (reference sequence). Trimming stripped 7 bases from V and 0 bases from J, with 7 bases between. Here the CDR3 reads CASTGSSYNSPLHF. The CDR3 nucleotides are TGTGCCAGCACAGGAAGCTCCTATAATTCACCCCTCCACTTT.

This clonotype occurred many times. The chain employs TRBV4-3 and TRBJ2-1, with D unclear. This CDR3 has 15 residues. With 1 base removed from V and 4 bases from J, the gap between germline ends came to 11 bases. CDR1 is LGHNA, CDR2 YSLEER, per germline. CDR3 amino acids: CASSQGETLYNEQFF. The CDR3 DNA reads TGCGCCAGCAGCCAAGGAGAGACACTATACAATGAGCAGTTCTTC.

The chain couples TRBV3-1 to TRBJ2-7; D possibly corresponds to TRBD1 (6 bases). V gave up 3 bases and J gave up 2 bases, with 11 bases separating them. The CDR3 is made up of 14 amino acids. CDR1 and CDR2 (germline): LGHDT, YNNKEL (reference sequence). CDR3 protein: CASSHTGKTYEQYF. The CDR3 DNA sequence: TGTGCCAGCAGCCACACAGGGAAGACCTACGAGCAGTACTTC.

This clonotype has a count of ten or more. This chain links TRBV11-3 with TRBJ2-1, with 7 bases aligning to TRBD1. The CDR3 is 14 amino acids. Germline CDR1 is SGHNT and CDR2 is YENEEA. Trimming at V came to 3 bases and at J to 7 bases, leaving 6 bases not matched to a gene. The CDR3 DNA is TGTGCCAGCAGCTTCGACAGGGCTTCGAATGAGCAGTTCTTC. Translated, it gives CASSFDRASNEQFF.

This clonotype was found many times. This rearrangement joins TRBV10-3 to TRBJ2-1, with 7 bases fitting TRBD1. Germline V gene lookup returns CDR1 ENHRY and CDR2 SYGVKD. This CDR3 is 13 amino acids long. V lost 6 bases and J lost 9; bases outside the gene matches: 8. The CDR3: CAIRGTARPEQFF. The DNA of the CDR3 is TGTGCCATCAGGGGGACAGCTCGGCCTGAGCAGTTCTTC.

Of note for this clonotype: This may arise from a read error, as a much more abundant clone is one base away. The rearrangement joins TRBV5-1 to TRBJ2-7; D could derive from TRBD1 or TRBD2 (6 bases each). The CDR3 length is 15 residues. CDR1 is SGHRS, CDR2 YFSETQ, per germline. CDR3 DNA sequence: TGCGCCAGCAGCTTGGATCCGGGGGCAATAAACGAGCAGCACTTC. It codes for CASSLDPGAINEQHF.

The CDR3, as DNA: TGCGCCAGCAGCACCGGGGGGCTAGCGGGAGTAGGTGAGCAGTTCTTC. Encoded protein: CASSTGGLAGVGEQFF. J is TRBJ2-1 and V is TRBV5-1, with 10 nucleotides matching TRBD2. V trimming: 4 bases; J trimming: 9 bases; junction bases outside the gene matches: 13. Germline lookup yields CDR1 SGHRS and CDR2 YFSETQ. This CDR3 spans 16 amino acids. Full variable domain (outside the CDR3, taken from reference TRBV5-1 and TRBJ2-1): KAGVTQTPRYLIKTRGQQVTLSCSPISGHRSVSWYQQTPGQGLQFLFEYFSETQRNKGNFPGRFSGRQFSNSRSEMNVSTLELGDSALYLCASSTGGLAGVGEQFFGPGTRLTVL.

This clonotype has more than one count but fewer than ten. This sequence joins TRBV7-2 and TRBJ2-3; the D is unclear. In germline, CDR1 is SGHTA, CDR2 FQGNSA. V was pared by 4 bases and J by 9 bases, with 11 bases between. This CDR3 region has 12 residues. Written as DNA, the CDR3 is TGTGCCAGCAGCTCCCCAGTGGGGACGCAGTATTTT. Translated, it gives CASSSPVGTQYF.